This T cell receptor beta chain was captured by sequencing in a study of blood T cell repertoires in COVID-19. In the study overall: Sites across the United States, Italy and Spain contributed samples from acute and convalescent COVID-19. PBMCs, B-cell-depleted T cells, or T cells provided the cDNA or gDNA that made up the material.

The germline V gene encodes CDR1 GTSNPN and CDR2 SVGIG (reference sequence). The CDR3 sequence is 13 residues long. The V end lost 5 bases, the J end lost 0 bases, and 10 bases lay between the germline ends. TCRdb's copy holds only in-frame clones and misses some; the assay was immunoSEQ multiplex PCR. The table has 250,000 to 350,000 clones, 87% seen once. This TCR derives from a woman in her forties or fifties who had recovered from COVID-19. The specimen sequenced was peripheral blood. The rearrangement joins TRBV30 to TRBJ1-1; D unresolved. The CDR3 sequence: CAWGHSLNTEAFF. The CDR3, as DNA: TGTGCCTGGGGGCACAGCCTGAACACTGAAGCTTTCTTT.